This T cell receptor (beta chain) was identified during a study of radiotherapy plus CTLA-4 blockade in lung cancer. Study as a whole: There were objective responses in over 15% of patients, and 30% to 35% had disease control.

The CDR3 is 14 residues long. V lost 5 bases, J lost 0 bases, and 4 bases stayed unmatched. The germline gives CDR1 LNHDA, CDR2 SQIVND (reference sequence). The study's findings and limits: Following radiotherapy plus ipilimumab, tumor-derived TCR clones expanded in the blood. Early blood T cell clone dynamics, with interferon-beta, were reported to best predict response.

Clones were read by immunoSEQ multiplex PCR, and TCRdb kept only the in-frame ones, dropping some. The data contain about 60,000 clones, more than 60% of them seen just once; the ten biggest clones take up 3% to 4%. This clone showed up just once. Its target is unknown. In chemo-refractory metastatic non-small-cell lung cancer, patients got ipilimumab CTLA-4 blockade together with focal radiation. This sequence joins TRBV19 and TRBJ2-7; 7 bases map to TRBD1. The sample in question was peripheral blood, obtained from a patient treated with radiotherapy plus ipilimumab. The receptor was derived from a human donor with non-small cell lung cancer who had a partial response to radiotherapy plus ipilimumab. The CDR3 DNA sequence: TGTGCCAGTAGTCCCGGGACAGTCTCCTACGAGCAGTACTTC. Residues: CASSPGTVSYEQYF. Complete variable domain (other parts from reference TRBV19 and TRBJ2-7): DGGITQSPKYLFRKEGQNVTLSCEQNLNHDAMYWYRQDPGQGLRLIYYSQIVNDFQKGDIAEGYSVSREKKESFPLTVTSAQKNPTAFYLCASSPGTVSYEQYFGPGTRLTVT.